The clone carrying this T cell receptor beta chain rates as medium-sized. The data stem from a study of blood T cell repertoires in COVID-19. Background on the study: From the United States, Italy and Spain came samples of acute and convalescent COVID-19. T cells, B-cell-depleted T cells, or PBMCs supplied cDNA or gDNA.

Recruited during active infection, patients (from Seattle) were subsequently followed longitudinally. Original processing methods: Estimation of nucleated cell counts relied on the amplification of reference gene primers. Libraries were prepared by immunoSEQ multiplex PCR; TCRdb keeps only in-frame clonotypes and omits some of them. The DNA gave D and trimming, while V, J and clone size come from that table. The table shows 150,000 or so clones, with less than 85% occurring only once. The origin of this receptor is a woman aged 55-70 years with COVID-19, enrolled during active disease. The sample consisted of peripheral blood.

The DNA for the CDR3 is TGTGCCAGCAGCCCCTGGGGGGACGCGAACACCGGGGAGCTGTTTTTT. Translated, it gives CASSPWGDANTGELFF. The chain uses TRBV3-1 (or the pseudogene TRBV3-2) and TRBJ2-2, with D perhaps matching TRBD2 (6 bases). The germline V gene has CDR1 LGHDT and CDR2 YNNKEL (reference sequence). CDR3 size: 16 residues. Trimming removed 4 bases from V and 0 bases from J, with 12 bases in between.